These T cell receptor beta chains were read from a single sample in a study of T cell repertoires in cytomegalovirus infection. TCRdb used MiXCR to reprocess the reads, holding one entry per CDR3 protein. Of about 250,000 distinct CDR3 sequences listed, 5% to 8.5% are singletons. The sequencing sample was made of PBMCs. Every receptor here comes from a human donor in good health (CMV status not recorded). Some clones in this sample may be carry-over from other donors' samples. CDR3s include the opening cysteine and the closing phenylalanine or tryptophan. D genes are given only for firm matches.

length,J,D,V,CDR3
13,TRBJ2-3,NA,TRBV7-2,CASSLGSGDTQYF
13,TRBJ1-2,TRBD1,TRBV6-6,CASSSTGFYGYTF
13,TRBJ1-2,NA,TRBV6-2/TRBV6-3,CASSYGQSYGYTF
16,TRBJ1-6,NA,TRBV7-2,CASSLRQGPFNSPLHF
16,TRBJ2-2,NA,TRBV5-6,CASTFAGTENTGELFF
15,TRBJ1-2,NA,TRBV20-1,CSARTPGRTIYGYTF
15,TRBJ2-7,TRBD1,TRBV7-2,CASSREQGAGYEQYF
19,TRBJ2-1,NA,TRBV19,CASSIRTQWRGSPYNEQFF
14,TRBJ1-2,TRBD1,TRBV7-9,CASSPSGTVGGYTF
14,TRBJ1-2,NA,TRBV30,CAWRELGDPYGYTF
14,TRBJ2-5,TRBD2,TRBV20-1,CSATHEGGQETQYF
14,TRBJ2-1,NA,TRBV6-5,CASSYGGSYNEQFF
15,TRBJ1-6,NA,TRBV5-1,CASSLAQGWNSPLHF
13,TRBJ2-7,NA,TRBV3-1,CASSQDYSYEQYF
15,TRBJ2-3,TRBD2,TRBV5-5,CASSLVSGEVDTQYF
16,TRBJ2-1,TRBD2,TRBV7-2,CASSPQAGSSYNEQFF
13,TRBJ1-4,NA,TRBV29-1,CSAEGQGGEKLFF
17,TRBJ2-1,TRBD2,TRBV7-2,CASSLVAGTSGYNEQFF
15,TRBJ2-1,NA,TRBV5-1,CASSLYDTLDTEQFF
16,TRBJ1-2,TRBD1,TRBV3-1,CASSKGQGSGNYGYTF
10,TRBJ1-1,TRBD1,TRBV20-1,CSAWTGEAFF
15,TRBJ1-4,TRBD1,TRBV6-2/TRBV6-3,CASSPDRLGSEKLFF
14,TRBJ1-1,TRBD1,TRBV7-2,CASTLDRENTEAFF
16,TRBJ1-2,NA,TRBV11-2,CASSSPVGQGFVGYTF
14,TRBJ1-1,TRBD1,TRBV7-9,CASSSTGGAEEAFF
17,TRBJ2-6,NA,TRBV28,CASSPAGQPSGANVLTF
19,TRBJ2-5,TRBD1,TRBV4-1,CASSQEPQNFDRGQETQYF
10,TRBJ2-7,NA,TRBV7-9,CASSNNEQYF
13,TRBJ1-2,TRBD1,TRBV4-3,CASSPQGAAGYTF
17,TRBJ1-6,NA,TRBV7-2,CASSLDGVSSYNSPLHF
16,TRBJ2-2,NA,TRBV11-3,CASSGPLGVDTGELFF
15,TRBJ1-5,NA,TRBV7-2,CASTKIAGGDQPQHF
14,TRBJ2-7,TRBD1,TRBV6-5,CASRIRDRGYEQYF
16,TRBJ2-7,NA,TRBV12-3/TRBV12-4,CASSWGPTPSRYEQYF
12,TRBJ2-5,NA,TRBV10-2,CASMGAAETQYF
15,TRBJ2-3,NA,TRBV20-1,CSASMYDSYTDTQYF